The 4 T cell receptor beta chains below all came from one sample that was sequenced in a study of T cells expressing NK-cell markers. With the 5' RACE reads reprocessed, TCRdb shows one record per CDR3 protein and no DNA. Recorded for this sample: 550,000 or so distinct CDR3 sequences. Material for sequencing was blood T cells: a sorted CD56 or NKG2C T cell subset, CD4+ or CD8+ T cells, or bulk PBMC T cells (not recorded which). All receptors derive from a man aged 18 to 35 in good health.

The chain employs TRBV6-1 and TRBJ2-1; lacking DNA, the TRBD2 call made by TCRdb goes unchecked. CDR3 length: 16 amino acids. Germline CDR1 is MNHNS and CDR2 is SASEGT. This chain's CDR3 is CASSLTSGRIQNEQFF.

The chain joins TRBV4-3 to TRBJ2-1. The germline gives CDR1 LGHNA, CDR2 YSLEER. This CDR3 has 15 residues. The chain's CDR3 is CASSSSGSPYNEQFF.

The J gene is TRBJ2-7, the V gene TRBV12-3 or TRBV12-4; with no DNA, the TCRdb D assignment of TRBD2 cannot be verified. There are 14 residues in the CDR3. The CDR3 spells CASSAGGVSYEQYF.

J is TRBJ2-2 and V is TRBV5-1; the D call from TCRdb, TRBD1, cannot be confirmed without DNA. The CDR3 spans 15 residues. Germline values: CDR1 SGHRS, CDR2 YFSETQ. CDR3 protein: CASRLRGADTGELFF. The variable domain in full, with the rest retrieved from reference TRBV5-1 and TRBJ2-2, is KAGVTQTPRYLIKTRGQQVTLSCSPISGHRSVSWYQQTPGQGLQFLFEYFSETQRNKGNFPGRFSGRQFSNSRSEMNVSTLELGDSALYLCASRLRGADTGELFFGEGSRLTVL.